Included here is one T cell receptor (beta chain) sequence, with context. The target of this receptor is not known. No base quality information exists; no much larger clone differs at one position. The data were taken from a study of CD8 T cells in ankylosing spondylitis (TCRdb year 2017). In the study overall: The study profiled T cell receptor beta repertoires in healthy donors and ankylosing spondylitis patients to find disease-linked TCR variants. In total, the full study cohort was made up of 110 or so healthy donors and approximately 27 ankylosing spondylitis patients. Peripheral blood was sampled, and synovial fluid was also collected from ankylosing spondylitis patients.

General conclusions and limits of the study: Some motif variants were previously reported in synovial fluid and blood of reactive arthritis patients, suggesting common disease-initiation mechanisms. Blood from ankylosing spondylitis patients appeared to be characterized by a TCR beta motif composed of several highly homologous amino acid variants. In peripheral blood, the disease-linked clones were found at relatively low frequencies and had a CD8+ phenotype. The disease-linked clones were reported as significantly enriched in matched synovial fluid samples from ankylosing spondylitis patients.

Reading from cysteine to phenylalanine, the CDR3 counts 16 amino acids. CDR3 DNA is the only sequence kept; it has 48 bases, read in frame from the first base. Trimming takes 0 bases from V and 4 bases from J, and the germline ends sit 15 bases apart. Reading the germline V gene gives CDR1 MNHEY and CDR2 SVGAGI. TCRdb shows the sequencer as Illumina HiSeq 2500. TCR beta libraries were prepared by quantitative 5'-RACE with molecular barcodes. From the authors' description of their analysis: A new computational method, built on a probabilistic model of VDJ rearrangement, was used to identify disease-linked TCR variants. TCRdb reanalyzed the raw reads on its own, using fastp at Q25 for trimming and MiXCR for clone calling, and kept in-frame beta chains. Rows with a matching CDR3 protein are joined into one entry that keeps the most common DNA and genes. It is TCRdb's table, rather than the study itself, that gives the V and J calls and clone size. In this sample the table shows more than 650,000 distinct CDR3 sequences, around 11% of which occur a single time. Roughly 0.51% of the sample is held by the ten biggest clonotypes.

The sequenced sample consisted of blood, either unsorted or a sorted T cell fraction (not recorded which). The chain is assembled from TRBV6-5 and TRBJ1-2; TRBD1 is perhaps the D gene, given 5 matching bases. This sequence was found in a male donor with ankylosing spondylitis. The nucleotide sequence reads TGTGCCAGCAGTTACTCGATATTCGCGGGGCCCTATGGCTACACCTTC. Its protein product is CASSYSIFAGPYGYTF.